This T cell receptor (beta chain) derives from a study of shared clonotypes between healthy human individuals. Study-level findings and limits: Only a few donors were included, so the genetic and exposure-history diversity represented was limited.

Each subset's genomic DNA was shared equally among a number of immunoSEQ plates. Replicate PCRs were loaded with approximately 300 ng DNA from unsorted PBMC, approximately 31,000 T cell genomes. Ten immunoSEQ deep assay plates were used to sequence unsorted PBMC DNA. The data were produced by immunoSEQ multiplex PCR, yet TCRdb's version contains in-frame clones alone and is incomplete. Of roughly 500,000 clones listed, more than 65% were seen once; the top ten hold 10% to 15%. For this clone: Its antigen is as yet unknown.

The clonotype originates from a woman between 40 and 50 years old in good health. Some clones in this sample may be carry-over from other donors' samples. Sequenced input: PBMCs.

CDR3 residues: CASSLKAAYEQYF. CDR3 coding DNA: TGTGCCAGCAGCTTAAAAGCGGCCTACGAGCAGTACTTC. The chain has TRBV7-2 and TRBJ2-7; tentatively, D is TRBD2 (5 bases). V was shortened by 2 bases and J by 2 bases, with 7 bases between the two germline ends. The CDR3 consists of 13 residues. Germline V gene lookup returns CDR1 SGHTA and CDR2 FQGNSA.